This TCR beta chain was sequenced for a study of blood T cell repertoires in COVID-19. Looking at the study overall: The study drew acute and convalescent COVID-19 samples from the United States, Italy and Spain.

CDR3 length: 14 residues. From germline, CDR1 is LGHNA and CDR2 YNFKEQ. V was cut by 4 bases and J by 8 bases, with 15 bases left in between. The assay was immunoSEQ multiplex PCR, and TCRdb's table has in-frame clones only and misses some. The sample lists about 300,000 clones, about nine tenths occurring once. The rearrangement links TRBV4-2 to TRBJ2-1, with D possibly TRBD2 on 5 matching bases. Sequencing was done on a sample of peripheral blood. This sequence was found in a man aged 18 to 29 with active or convalescent COVID-19. CDR3 sequence (DNA): TGTGCCAGCAGCCGCGGGTTAGGCAGTGATGAGCAGTTCTTC. This encodes CASSRGLGSDEQFF.